This TCR beta chain was sequenced in a study of brain T cells in children with intractable seizures (dated by TCRdb to about 2021). About the study as a whole: Resected brain tissue from some 53 pediatric epilepsy surgery cases was initially screened for immune gene transcripts with a NanoString immunology panel. Among the roughly twelve selected surgery cases, pre-surgery blood was additionally sequenced for eight, leaving four cases with brain tissue only.

The time point label, as the study defines it: blood from clinic visit 5 months post-surgery; TSC patient then seizure free. The surgery cases that showed the highest brain T cell transcript signatures were chosen for TCR beta chain sequencing of brain tissue, and of blood when it was available. Patients had been treated with at least one anti-epileptic drug before surgery. The TCR-sequenced patients were children whose drug-resistant epilepsy was caused by tuberous sclerosis complex, focal cortical dysplasia, Rasmussen encephalitis or hemimegalencephaly. The Monarch genomic DNA purification kit was used to extract bulk genomic DNA from unsorted brain tissue and from whole blood. The immunoSEQ assay was applied to genomic DNA to generate the TCR beta chain sequences. The paper's processing steps were these. CDR3 sequences not starting with the conserved framework cysteine at position 104 were manually removed. To get clonality, the normalized Shannon's Diversity Index was subtracted from one, giving values from 0 (maximal diversity) to 1 (oligoclonal). To check whether a given CDR3 had different frequencies in two samples, for example brain versus blood, chi-squared comparison-of-proportions tests were used. Public clonotypes were found by searching immuneACCESS, and the VDJdb browser was used to assess similarity to known antiviral clonotypes. What TCRdb holds here is the immuneACCESS table cut down to in-frame rearrangements. Part of the clones is not present; checked against another copy, under half of the missing clones reflect an unresolved V gene, and the others are unexplained. The DNA was the basis for D and trimming; V, J and clone size are from that table. The sample data list about 340,000 clones, and roughly 93% of these were observed just once. The ten largest clones capture roughly 6% of the sample.

As to this clone: What this receptor recognizes is not known. The input lacks base qualities; no much larger clone sits a single base away.

The study at large found these results: Because sequencing depth was different between pre-surgery and post-surgery blood, clones absent from the pre-surgery sample may reflect undersampling. Viral specificity was inferred only from CDR3 sequence similarity, and patients' HCMV serostatus was unknown.

The TCR comes from a boy under two years old with tuberous sclerosis and intractable seizures. This material consisted of peripheral blood, taken 4 to 6 months after surgery.

The nucleotide sequence is given as TGCGCCAGCGCCCCGGGACAGGGTAATTCACCCCTCCACTTT. It translates to CASAPGQGNSPLHF. This sequence uses TRBV5-1 and TRBJ1-6, and TRBD1 matches 9 of the central bases. V loses 7 bases at its end and J loses 6 bases; junction bases beyond the gene matches: 5. The germline V gene provides CDR1 SGHRS and CDR2 YFSETQ. The CDR3 numbers 14 residues from cysteine through phenylalanine. The read is trimmed to its CDR3 DNA, 42 bases read in frame from base 1.